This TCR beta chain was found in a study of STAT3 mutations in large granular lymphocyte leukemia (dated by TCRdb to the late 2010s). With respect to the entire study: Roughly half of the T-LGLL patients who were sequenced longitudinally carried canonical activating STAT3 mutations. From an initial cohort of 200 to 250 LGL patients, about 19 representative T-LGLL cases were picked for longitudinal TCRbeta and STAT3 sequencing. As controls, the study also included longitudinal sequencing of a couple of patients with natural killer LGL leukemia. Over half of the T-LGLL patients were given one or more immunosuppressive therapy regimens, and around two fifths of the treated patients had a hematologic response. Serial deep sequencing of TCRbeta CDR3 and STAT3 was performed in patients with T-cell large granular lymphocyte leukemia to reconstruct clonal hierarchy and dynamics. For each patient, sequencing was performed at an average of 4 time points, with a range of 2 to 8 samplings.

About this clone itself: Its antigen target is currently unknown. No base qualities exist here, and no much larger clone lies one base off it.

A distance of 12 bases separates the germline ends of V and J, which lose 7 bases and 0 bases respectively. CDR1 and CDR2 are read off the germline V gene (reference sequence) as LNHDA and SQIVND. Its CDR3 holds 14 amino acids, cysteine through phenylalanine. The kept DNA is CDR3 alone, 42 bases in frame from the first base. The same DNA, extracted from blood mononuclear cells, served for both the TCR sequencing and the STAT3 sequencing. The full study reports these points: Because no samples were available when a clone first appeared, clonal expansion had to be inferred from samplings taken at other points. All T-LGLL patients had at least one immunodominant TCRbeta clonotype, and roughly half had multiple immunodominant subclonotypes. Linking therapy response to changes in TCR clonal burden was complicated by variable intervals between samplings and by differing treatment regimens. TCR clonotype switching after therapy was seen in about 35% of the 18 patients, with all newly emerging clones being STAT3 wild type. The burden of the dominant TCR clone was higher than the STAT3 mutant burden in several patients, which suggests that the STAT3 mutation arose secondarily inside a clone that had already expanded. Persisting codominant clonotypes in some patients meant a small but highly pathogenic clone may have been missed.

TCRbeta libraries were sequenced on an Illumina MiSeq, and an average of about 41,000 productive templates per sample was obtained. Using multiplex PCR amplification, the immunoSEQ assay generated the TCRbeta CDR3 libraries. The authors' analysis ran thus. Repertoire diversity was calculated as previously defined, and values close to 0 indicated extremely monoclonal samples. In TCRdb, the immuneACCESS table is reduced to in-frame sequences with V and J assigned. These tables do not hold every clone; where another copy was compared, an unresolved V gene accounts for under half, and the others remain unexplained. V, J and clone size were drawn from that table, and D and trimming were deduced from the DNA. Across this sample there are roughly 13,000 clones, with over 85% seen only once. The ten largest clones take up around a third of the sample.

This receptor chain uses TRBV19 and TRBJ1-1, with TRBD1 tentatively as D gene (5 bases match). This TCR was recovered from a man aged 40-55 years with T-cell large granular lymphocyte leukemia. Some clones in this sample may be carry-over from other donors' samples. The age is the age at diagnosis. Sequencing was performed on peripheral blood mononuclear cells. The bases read TGTGCCAGTACCCTGACAGAATTGAACACTGAAGCTTTCTTT. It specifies CASTLTELNTEAFF.